A single TCR beta chain is shown here with its context. The data stem from a study of cytomegalovirus exposure and HLA in healthy donors. V lost 4 bases and J 8 bases, leaving 6 bases between the germline ends. The CDR3 sequence is 11 residues long. The V gene's germline CDR1 is MDHEN and CDR2 SYDVKM. The PCR made use of 60 Vbeta and 13 Jbeta primers. TCRdb's table, derived via immunoSEQ multiplex PCR, lists solely in-frame clones and lacks some. The table includes fewer than 150,000 clones, around 63% detected once. The source material was PBMCs. The chain recombines TRBV28 with TRBJ2-1, with no clear D. The receptor was derived from a human donor in good health. The CDR3 here is CASSSGYEQFF. Written as DNA, the CDR3 is TGTGCCAGCAGTTCTGGCTATGAGCAGTTCTTC.